Below, one T cell receptor (beta chain) is given with its context. Through a sample-barcoded 5' primer and a J-beta primer mix, a second PCR was run for 7 to 11 cycles. Each TCR beta cDNA got a 12-nucleotide random molecular identifier. One entry per CDR3 protein results from TCRdb running MiXCR on the 5' RACE reads. The sample includes about 1.5 million distinct CDR3 sequences, approximately 38% of them seen just once. The CDR3 totals 18 residues. Germline V CDR1 and CDR2: MNHEY, SMNVEV (reference sequence). Trimming shortened V by 2 bases and J by 4 bases, and 20 bases separated the two germline ends. This record belongs to a study of blood T cells in healthy people across ages. Extractions gave at least 5 micrograms of total RNA per sample.

The chain couples TRBV27 to TRBJ2-2; the D call may be TRBD1 or TRBD2 (5 bases each). The sequencing sample was made of blood. This clonotype was obtained from a woman under 30 in good health. The DNA for the CDR3 is TGTGCCAGCAGTTTACATCCAGGGACCCAGTTTGGCACCGGGGAGCTGTTTTTT. Translating it yields CASSLHPGTQFGTGELFF.